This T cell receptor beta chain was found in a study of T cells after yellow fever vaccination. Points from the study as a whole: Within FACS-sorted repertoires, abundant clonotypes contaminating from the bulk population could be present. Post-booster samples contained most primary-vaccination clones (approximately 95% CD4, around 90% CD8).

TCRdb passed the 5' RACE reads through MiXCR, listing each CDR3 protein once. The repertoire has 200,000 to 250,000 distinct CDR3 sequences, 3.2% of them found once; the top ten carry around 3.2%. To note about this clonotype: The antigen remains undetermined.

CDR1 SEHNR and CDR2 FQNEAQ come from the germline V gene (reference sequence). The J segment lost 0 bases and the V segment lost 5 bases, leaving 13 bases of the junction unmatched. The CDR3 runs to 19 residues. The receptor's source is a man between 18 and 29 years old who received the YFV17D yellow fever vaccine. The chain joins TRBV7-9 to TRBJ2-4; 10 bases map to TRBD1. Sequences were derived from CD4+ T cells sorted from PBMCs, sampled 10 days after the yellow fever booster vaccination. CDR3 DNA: TGTGCCAGCAGCCAGCCGGGACAGGGGATTTCTCTAGCCAAAAACATTCAGTACTTC. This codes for CASSQPGQGISLAKNIQYF.